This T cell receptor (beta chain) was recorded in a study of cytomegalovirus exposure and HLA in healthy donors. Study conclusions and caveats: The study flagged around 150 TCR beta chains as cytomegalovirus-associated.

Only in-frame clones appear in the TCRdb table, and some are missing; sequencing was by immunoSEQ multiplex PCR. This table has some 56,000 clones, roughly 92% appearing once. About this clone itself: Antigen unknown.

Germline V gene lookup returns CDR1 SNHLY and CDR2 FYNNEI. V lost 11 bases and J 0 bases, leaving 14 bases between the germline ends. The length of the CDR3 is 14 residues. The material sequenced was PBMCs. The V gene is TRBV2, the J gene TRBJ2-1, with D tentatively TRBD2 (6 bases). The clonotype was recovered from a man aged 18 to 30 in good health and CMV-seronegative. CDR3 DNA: TGTGCCCTTACCCCGCGGGGCTCCTACAATGAGCAGTTCTTC. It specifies CALTPRGSYNEQFF.